The source of this T cell receptor (beta chain) is a study of cytomegalovirus exposure and HLA in healthy donors. Findings and limits, study-wide: Reports indicate that TCR beta sequences accurately predicted the HLA-A and HLA-B alleles of most subjects. Near-uniform donor sequencing depth was presumed by presence/absence analyses. HLA allele associations emerged for fewer than 20,000 TCR beta sequences in a later analysis, at 0.05 false discovery rate.

Regarding this clone: Its antigen remains unidentified.

The ends lost 6 bases at V and 4 bases at J; junction bases unmatched: 27. Per the germline V gene, CDR1 is LNHDA and CDR2 is SQIVND (reference sequence). This CDR3 is 22 amino acids long. Use of 60 Vbeta and 13 Jbeta primers characterized the PCR. The protocol was immunoSEQ multiplex PCR, while the TCRdb copy is restricted to in-frame clones and leaves out a portion. The sample yields more than 200,000 clones, over 60% seen once. This chain connects TRBV19 to TRBJ2-2; 9 nucleotides line up with TRBD2. Sequences were obtained from PBMCs. The clonotype was recovered from a man between 18 and 35 years old in good health and CMV-seronegative. The CDR3 DNA is TGTGCCAGTAGAAGATCCCTGGGAGCTAGCGGGACGCTGGGGGGAAGCACCGGGGAGCTGTTTTTT. It encodes CASRRSLGASGTLGGSTGELFF. Variable domain in full (rest from reference TRBV19 and TRBJ2-2): DGGITQSPKYLFRKEGQNVTLSCEQNLNHDAMYWYRQDPGQGLRLIYYSQIVNDFQKGDIAEGYSVSREKKESFPLTVTSAQKNPTAFYLCASRRSLGASGTLGGSTGELFFGEGSRLTVL.